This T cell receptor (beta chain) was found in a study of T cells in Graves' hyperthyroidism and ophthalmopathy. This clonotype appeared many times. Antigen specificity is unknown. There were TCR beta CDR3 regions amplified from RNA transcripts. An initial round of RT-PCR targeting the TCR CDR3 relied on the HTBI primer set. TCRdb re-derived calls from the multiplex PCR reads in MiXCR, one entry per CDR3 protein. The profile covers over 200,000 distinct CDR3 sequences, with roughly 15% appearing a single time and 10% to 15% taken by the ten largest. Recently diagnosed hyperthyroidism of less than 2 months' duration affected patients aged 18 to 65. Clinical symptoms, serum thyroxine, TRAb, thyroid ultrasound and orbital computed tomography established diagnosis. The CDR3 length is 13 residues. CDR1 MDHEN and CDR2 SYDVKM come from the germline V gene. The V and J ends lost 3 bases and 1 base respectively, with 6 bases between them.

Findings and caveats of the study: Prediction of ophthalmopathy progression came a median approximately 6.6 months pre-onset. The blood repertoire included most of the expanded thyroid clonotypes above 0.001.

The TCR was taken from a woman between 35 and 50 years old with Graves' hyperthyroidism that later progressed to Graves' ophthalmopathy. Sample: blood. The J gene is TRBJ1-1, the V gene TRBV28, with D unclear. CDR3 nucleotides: TGTGCCAGCAGTTTCGTGCGGAACACTGAAGCTTTCTTT. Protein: CASSFVRNTEAFF. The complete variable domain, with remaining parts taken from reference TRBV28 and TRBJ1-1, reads DVKVTQSSRYLVKRTGEKVFLECVQDMDHENMFWYRQDPGLGLRLIYFSYDVKMKEKGDIPEGYSVSREKKERFSLILESASTNQTSMYLCASSFVRNTEAFFGQGTRLTVV.